The clone carrying this T cell receptor beta chain has more than one count but fewer than ten. Antigen specificity is unknown. V was trimmed by 5 bases and J by 1 base, leaving 8 bases between them. The CDR3 has 13 amino acids. Germline CDR1 SGHAT, CDR2 FQNNGV. The sample originates from a study of cytomegalovirus exposure and HLA in healthy donors. Study-wide points: Previous analysis showed most TCR beta V segments were productive about 87% or about 30% of the time.

In the PCR, 60 Vbeta and 13 Jbeta primers were used. Original handling: In a later analysis, the count reached tens of millions of unique TCR beta chains, with roughly 12 million shared. Profiled with immunoSEQ multiplex PCR; TCRdb holds only in-frame clones, not every one. V and J calls and clone size follow that table, whereas D and trimming were derived from the DNA. The table lists approximately 210,000 clones, roughly 82% of them singletons. The sample comprised PBMCs. The chain is built from TRBV11-2 and TRBJ2-5; D is possibly TRBD2 (5 bases). This receptor was taken from a man in his forties in good health and CMV-seropositive. The CDR3 nucleotides read TGTGCCAGCAGCAGGACTCCCCAAGAGACCCAGTACTTC. Its protein product is CASSRTPQETQYF.